One and the same sample provided the 13 T cell receptor beta chains below, sequenced in a study of cytomegalovirus exposure and HLA in healthy donors. The study ran its PCR with 60 Vbeta and 13 Jbeta primers. The repertoire was sequenced with immunoSEQ multiplex PCR; TCRdb's copy has only in-frame clones and lacks some. The data hold about 87,000 clones, with roughly 72% observed a single time. The sample taken for sequencing was PBMCs. All receptors derive from a man aged 25-45 years in good health and CMV-seropositive.

The chain carries TRBV28 and TRBJ1-3; 7 bases map to TRBD1. Germline V CDR1 and CDR2: MDHEN, SYDVKM. CDR3 length: 17 residues. Germline trimming cut 3 bases from V and 1 base from J; bases unmatched to any gene: 9. CDR3 protein: CASSFVTGYGSGNTIYF. CDR3 DNA: TGTGCCAGCAGTTTCGTGACAGGGTACGGGTCTGGAAACACCATATATTTT.

V is TRBV19 and J is TRBJ2-7; D call uncertain. CDR1 LNHDA and CDR2 SQIVND come from the germline V gene (reference sequence). CDR3 length: 12 amino acids. V was clipped by 5 bases and J by 4 bases, with 9 bases between them. In nucleotides, the CDR3 is TGTGCCAGTAGTCCGACCGGGTACGAGCAGTACTTC. Encoded protein: CASSPTGYEQYF.

The V gene is TRBV7-3, the J gene TRBJ2-1; 9 bases align to TRBD1. V lost 5 bases and J lost 8; bases outside the gene matches: 4. The CDR3 has 13 residues. Germline V gives CDR1 SGHTA, CDR2 FQGTGA. CDR3 sequence (DNA): TGTGCCAGCAGCCGGGACAGGGTCGATGAGCAGTTCTTC. It codes for CASSRDRVDEQFF.

This sequence joins TRBV18 and TRBJ1-1; no reliable D call. CDR1 and CDR2 from the germline V gene are KGHSH and LQKENI. Trimming left V 4 bases short and J 6 bases short, with 12 bases between. There are 13 residues in the CDR3. Written as DNA, the CDR3 is TGTGCCAGCTCACGGCTGGAGGTCGCTGAAGCTTTCTTT. Its protein is CASSRLEVAEAFF.

In its sample, this clone was seen a few times. V gene TRBV2 combines with J gene TRBJ2-1; 7 positions match TRBD2. The germline V gene encodes CDR1 SNHLY and CDR2 FYNNEI. The CDR3 consists of 15 residues. V trimming: 3 bases; J trimming: 0 bases; junction bases outside the gene matches: 2. The CDR3 sequence is CASSERTSSYNEQFF. The CDR3 coding sequence is TGTGCCAGCAGTGAGAGGACTAGCTCCTACAATGAGCAGTTCTTC.

This clone was seen just once. The V gene is TRBV4-1, the J gene TRBJ2-3; 7 bases fit TRBD2. Germline V CDR1 and CDR2: MGHRA, YSYEKL. This CDR3 spans 15 amino acids. The ends lost 0 bases at V and 6 bases at J; junction bases unmatched: 6. In DNA, the CDR3 is TGCGCCAGCAGCCAAGATGCGGGAGTTCAGGATACGCAGTATTTT. It encodes CASSQDAGVQDTQYF.

V is TRBV30 and J is TRBJ1-2; possible D gene TRBD1, 6 bases. Germline lookup yields CDR1 GTSNPN and CDR2 SVGIG (reference sequence). The CDR3 length is 13 residues. V shed 0 bases and J shed 5 bases, with 10 bases lying between them. CDR3 residues: CAWSVQGWYGYTF. CDR3 nucleotide sequence: TGTGCCTGGAGTGTACAGGGATGGTATGGCTACACCTTC.

The chain has TRBV5-1 and TRBJ1-1; tentative D call: TRBD1 (5 bases). The germline V gene encodes CDR1 SGHRS and CDR2 YFSETQ. Deletions cut 4 bases from V and 3 bases from J, with 13 bases between. This CDR3 is 14 amino acids long. The CDR3 DNA is TGCGCCAGCAGCCTGAAAGGGGAGGACACTGAAGCTTTCTTT. Amino acid sequence: CASSLKGEDTEAFF. Looking up the rest from reference TRBV5-1 and TRBJ1-1 gives the full variable domain: KAGVTQTPRYLIKTRGQQVTLSCSPISGHRSVSWYQQTPGQGLQFLFEYFSETQRNKGNFPGRFSGRQFSNSRSEMNVSTLELGDSALYLCASSLKGEDTEAFFGQGTRLTVV.

This chain connects TRBV6-1 to TRBJ2-7; 15 bases are a match to TRBD2. This CDR3 has 19 residues. Germline V gene lookup returns CDR1 MNHNS and CDR2 SASEGT. V shed 4 bases, J shed 3 bases, and the junction held 13 bases outside the gene matches. The CDR3: CASSGRTDGLAGGLYEQYF. The CDR3 nucleotides read TGTGCCAGCAGTGGAAGGACCGATGGACTAGCGGGGGGGCTCTACGAGCAGTACTTC.

The chain employs TRBV6-6 and TRBJ1-1, with a possible D match to TRBD1 (5 bases). The V gene lost 11 bases and the J gene lost 5 bases, with 15 bases spanning the gap. Germline CDR1 MNHNY, CDR2 SVGAGI (reference sequence). The CDR3 has 12 residues. For the CDR3, the DNA is TGTGCCGCGTGGGCCCGGGGGACTGAAGCTTTCTTT. Its protein is CAAWARGTEAFF.

The V and J genes are TRBV4-3 and TRBJ2-5; TRBD2 agrees at 8 bases. The CDR3 loop spans 17 amino acids. CDR1 and CDR2 (germline): LGHNA, YSLEER. V was pared by 1 base and J by 2 bases, with 9 bases of the junction left unmatched. CDR3 sequence: CASSQAYPGGAQETQYF. In DNA, the CDR3 is TGCGCCAGCAGCCAAGCCTACCCCGGGGGGGCACAAGAGACCCAGTACTTC.

The chain links TRBV5-1 to TRBJ2-5, with 11 bases lining up with TRBD2. Germline CDR1 and CDR2: SGHRS and YFSETQ. V was clipped by 4 bases and J by 5 bases; unmatched bases: 10. This CDR3 has 16 amino acids. CDR3 DNA: TGCGCCAGCAGCCCTGGGACTAGCGGCATTCCGGAGACCCAGTACTTC. This gives the protein CASSPGTSGIPETQYF.

The chain uses TRBV7-8 and TRBJ1-1; D is perhaps TRBD1 (6 bases). Germline V CDR1 and CDR2: SGHVS, FQNEAQ. The V end was cut by 5 bases, the J end by 3 bases, with 16 bases between. This CDR3 has 15 residues. DNA of the CDR3: TGTGCCAGCAGCCCTAGAGAGGGGGTAGACACTGAAGCTTTCTTT. Translation gives CASSPREGVDTEAFF.